What follows is one T cell receptor beta chain and its context. The antigen is undetermined. These data belong to a study of cytomegalovirus exposure and HLA in healthy donors. Overall study: Among roughly 190 million T cells, an earlier analysis found roughly 100 million unique TCR beta sequences.

CDR1 and CDR2 (germline): GTSNPN, SVGIG (reference sequence). Between the trimmed V and J ends, which lost 1 base and 7 bases, there was a span of 11 bases. This CDR3 has 13 amino acids. Both 60 Vbeta primers and 13 Jbeta primers went into the PCR. Some clones are missing from TCRdb's copy, which holds only in-frame ones; the method was immunoSEQ multiplex PCR. The sample yields about 120,000 clones, about four fifths seen once. Study observations and caveats: An analysis that came later showed most CMV-associated TCR beta chains appearing HLA-restricted. Generally TCR sequences proved uncommon, though certain public TCRs appeared in numerous donors.

This TCR derives from a female donor in good health and CMV-seropositive. The chain employs TRBV30 and TRBJ2-1, with D perhaps matching TRBD2 (6 bases). Material for sequencing was PBMCs. CDR3 coding DNA: TGTGCCTGGAGTGGGTGGGACTCAAATGAGCAGTTCTTC. Encoded protein: CAWSGWDSNEQFF.